This entry concerns a single T cell receptor (beta chain). Its antigen remains undetermined. Base qualities are missing; no much larger clone stands one base away. The data originate from a study of technical replicates of blood from several donors (dated by TCRdb to 2016 to 2017). Via the germline V gene, CDR1 is SGDLS and CDR2 YYNGEE. CDR3 length: 14 amino acids, cysteine to phenylalanine. The CDR3 DNA has 42 bases and is translated from base 1. V is reduced by 1 base and J by 0 bases, leaving a spacing of 5 bases between them. Library preparation was by the immunoSEQ multiplex PCR assay. TCRdb retrieved this table from immuneACCESS and kept in-frame rearrangements only. Not all clones are present; in checked studies, unresolved V genes account for under half, and no reason is known for the remainder. For this sample there are about 100,000 clones; approximately 94% appear just once. Jointly, the top ten make up 0.22% of the sample.

The sequence is built from TRBV9 and TRBJ2-1; the D gene assignment is ambiguous. This clonotype was obtained from a human donor in good health. The sample taken for sequencing was T cells isolated from PBMCs. At the DNA level, the sequence is TGTGCCAGCAGCGTAAAGAGCTCCTACAATGAGCAGTTCTTC. It translates to CASSVKSSYNEQFF.